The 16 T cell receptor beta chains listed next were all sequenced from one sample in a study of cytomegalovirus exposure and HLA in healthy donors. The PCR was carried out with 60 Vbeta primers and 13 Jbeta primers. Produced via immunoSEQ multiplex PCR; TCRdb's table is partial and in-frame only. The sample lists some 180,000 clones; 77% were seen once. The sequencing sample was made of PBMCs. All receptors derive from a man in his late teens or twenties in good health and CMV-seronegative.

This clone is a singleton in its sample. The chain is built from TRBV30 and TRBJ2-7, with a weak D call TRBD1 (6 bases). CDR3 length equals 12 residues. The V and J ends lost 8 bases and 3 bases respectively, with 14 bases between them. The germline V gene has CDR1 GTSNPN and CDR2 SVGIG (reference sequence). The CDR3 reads CAGPDRNYEQYF. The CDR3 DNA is TGTGCCGGCCCGGACAGAAACTACGAGCAGTACTTC. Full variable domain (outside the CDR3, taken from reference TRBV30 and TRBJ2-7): SQTIHQWPATLVQPVGSPLSLECTVEGTSNPNLYWYRQAAGRGLQLLFYSVGIGQISSEVPQNLSASRPQDRQFILSSKKLLLSDSGFYLCAGPDRNYEQYFGPGTRLTVT.

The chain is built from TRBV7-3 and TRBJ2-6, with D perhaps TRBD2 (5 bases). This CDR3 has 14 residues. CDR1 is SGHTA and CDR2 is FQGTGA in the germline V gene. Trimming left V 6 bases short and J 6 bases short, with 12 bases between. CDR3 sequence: CASSRGGSANVLTF. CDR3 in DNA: TGTGCCAGCAGTCGGGGTGGGTCGGCCAACGTCCTGACTTTC.

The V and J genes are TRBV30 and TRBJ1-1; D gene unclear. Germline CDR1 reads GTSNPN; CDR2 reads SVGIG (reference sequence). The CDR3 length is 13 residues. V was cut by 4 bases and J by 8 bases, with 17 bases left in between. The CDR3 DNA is TGTGCCTGGAAGGAAAACAGCTACTGGGAAGCTTTCTTT. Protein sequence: CAWKENSYWEAFF.

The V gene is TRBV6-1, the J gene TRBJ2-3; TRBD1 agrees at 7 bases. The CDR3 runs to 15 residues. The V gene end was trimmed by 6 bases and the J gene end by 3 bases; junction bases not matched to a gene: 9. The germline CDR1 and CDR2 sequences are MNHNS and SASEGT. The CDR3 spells CASSDRTGYTDTQYF. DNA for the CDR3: TGTGCCAGCAGCGACCGGACAGGATATACAGATACGCAGTATTTT.

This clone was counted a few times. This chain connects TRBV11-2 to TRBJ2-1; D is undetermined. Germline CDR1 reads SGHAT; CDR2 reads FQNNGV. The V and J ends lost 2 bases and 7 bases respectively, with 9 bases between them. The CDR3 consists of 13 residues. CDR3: CASSLQQLNEQFF. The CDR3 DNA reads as TGTGCCAGCAGCTTACAACAGTTAAATGAGCAGTTCTTC.

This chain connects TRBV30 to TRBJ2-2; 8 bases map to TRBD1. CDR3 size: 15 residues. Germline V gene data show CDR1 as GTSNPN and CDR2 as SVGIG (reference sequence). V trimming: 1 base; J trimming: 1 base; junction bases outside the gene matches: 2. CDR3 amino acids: CAWSAGGGNTGELFF. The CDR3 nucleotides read TGTGCCTGGAGTGCAGGGGGCGGGAACACCGGGGAGCTGTTTTTT.

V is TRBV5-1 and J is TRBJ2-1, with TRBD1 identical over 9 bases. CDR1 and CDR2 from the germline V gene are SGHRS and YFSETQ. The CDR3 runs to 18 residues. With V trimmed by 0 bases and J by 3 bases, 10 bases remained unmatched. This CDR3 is CASSLEWWGQGGYNEQFF. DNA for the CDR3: TGCGCCAGCAGCTTGGAGTGGTGGGGACAGGGAGGCTACAATGAGCAGTTCTTC.

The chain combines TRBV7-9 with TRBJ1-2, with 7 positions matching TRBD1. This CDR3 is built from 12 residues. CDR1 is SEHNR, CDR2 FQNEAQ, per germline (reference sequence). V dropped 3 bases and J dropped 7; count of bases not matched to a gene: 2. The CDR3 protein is CASSLEGAGYTF. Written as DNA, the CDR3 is TGTGCCAGCAGCTTGGAGGGGGCTGGCTACACCTTC.

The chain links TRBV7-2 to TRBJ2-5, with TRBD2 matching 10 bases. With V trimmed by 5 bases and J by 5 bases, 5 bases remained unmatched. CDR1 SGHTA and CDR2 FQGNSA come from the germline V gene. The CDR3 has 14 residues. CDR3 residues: CASSREAGGETQYF. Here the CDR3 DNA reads TGTGCCAGCAGCAGAGAAGCGGGGGGGGAGACCCAGTACTTC.

DNA for the CDR3: TGTGCCAGTAGCCCTCAGGTTTACTCCTACGAGCAGTACTTC. It encodes CASSPQVYSYEQYF. The chain links TRBV19 to TRBJ2-5; D gene unclear. The J call may be in error: the DNA end matches TRBJ2-7 better. Germline V gene data show CDR1 as LNHDA and CDR2 as SQIVND (reference sequence). This CDR3 region has 14 residues.

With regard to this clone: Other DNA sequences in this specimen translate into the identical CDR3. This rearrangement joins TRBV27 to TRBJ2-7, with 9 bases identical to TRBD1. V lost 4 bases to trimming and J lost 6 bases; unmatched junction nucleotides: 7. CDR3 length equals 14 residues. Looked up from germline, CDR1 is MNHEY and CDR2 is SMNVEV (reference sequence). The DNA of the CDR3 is TGTGCCAGCAGTTCACCGGGACAGGGAGGCGAGCAGTACTTC. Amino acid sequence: CASSSPGQGGEQYF.

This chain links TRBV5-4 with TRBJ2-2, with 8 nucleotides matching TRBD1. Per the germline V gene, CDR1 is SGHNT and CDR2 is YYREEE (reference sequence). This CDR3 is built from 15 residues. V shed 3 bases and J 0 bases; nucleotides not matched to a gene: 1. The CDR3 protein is CASSSGGPNTGELFF. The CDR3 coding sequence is TGTGCCAGCAGCTCAGGGGGCCCGAACACCGGGGAGCTGTTTTTT. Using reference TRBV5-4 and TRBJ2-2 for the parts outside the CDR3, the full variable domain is ETGVTQSPTHLIKTRGQQVTLRCSSQSGHNTVSWYQQALGQGPQFIFQYYREEENGRGNFPPRFSGLQFPNYSSELNVNALELDDSALYLCASSSGGPNTGELFFGEGSRLTVL.

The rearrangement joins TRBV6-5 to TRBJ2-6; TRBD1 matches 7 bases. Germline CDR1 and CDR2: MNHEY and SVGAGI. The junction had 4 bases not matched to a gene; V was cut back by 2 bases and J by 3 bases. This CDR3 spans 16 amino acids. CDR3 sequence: CASSYRGLGGANVLTF. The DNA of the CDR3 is TGTGCCAGCAGTTACAGGGGGCTAGGTGGGGCCAACGTCCTGACTTTC.

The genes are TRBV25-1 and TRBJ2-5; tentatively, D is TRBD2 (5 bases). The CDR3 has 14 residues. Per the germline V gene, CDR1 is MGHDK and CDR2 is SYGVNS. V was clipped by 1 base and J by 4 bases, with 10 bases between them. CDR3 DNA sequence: TGTGCCAGCAGTGAATCGGGAATACGAGAGACCCAGTACTTC. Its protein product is CASSESGIRETQYF.

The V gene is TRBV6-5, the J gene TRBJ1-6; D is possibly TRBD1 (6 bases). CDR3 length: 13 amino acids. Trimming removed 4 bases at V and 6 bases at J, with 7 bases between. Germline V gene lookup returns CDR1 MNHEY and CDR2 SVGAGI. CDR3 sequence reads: CASSWDTNSPLHF. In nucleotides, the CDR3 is TGTGCCAGCAGTTGGGACACTAATTCACCCCTCCACTTT.

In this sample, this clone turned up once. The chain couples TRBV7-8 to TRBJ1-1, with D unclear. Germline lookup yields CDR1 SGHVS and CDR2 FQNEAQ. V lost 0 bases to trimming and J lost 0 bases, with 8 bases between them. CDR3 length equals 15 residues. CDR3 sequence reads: CASSLAGALNTEAFF. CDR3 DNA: TGTGCCAGCAGCTTAGCGGGAGCCCTGAACACTGAAGCTTTCTTT.